These 10 T cell receptor beta chains share one sample of origin, sequenced in a study of a mutant IDH1 vaccine in newly diagnosed glioma. These receptors have no identified antigens. Time point here: week 23, last vaccination. A single vaccine dose contained 300 ug of mutant IDH1 20-mer peptide, and topical imiquimod was used with it. Only in-frame clones appear in the TCRdb table, and some are missing; sequencing was by immunoSEQ multiplex PCR. This sample has about 43,000 clones, with 65% to 85% found just once. Here the sequenced sample was PBMCs, taken from a glioma patient whose treatment included an IDH1 peptide vaccine. The receptors here all came from a woman in her late teens or twenties with glioma. Some clones in this sample may be carry-over from other donors' samples.

This clone was counted a few times. The chain couples TRBV9 to TRBJ2-7; a weak D match, TRBD1 (7 bases). CDR3 length: 16 amino acids. CDR1 and CDR2 (germline): SGDLS, YYNGEE. Trimming took off 4 bases at V and 1 base at J, with 18 bases between the two ends. The CDR3 region has the DNA TGTGCCAGCAGCCCTTTTGGAGGGGGCCCGTCCTACGAGCAGTACTTC. Its translation is CASSPFGGGPSYEQYF.

CDR3 in DNA: TGCGCCAGCAGCTGGGGGGCAGGGGGCTCCTACAATGAGCAGTTCTTC. As protein: CASSWGAGGSYNEQFF. The gene calls are TRBV5-1 and TRBJ2-1; perhaps TRBD1 as D (7 bases). The CDR3 loop spans 16 amino acids. Per germline, CDR1 SGHRS and CDR2 YFSETQ. With 3 bases removed from V and 0 bases from J, the gap between germline ends came to 13 bases.

V is TRBV29-1 and J is TRBJ2-4; 8 nucleotides agree with TRBD2. This CDR3 is built from 15 residues. With V trimmed by 7 bases and J by 2 bases, 10 bases remained unmatched. CDR1 and CDR2 from the germline V gene are SQVTM and ANQGSEA. CDR3: CSAQLVAGTKNIQYF. CDR3 bases: TGCAGCGCCCAGTTAGTAGCGGGAACCAAAAACATTCAGTACTTC. Based on the CDR3 plus reference TRBV29-1 and TRBJ2-4, the full variable domain is SAVISQKPSRDICQRGTSLTIQCQVDSQVTMMFWYRQQPGQSLTLIATANQGSEATYESGFVIDKFPISRPNLTFSTLTVSNMSPEDSSIYLCSAQLVAGTKNIQYFGAGTRLSVL.

V gene TRBV30 combines with J gene TRBJ2-2; TRBD2 matches 12 bases. The V segment lost 5 bases and the J segment 5 bases; nucleotides outside the gene matches: 3. CDR1 and CDR2 from the germline V gene are GTSNPN and SVGIG (reference sequence). This CDR3 contains 14 residues. The CDR3 DNA sequence: TGTGCCTGGGGACTAGCGGGACCTACCGGGGAGCTGTTTTTT. Protein: CAWGLAGPTGELFF.

The J gene is TRBJ2-7, the V gene TRBV11-2, with TRBD2 matching 8 bases. The germline V gene encodes CDR1 SGHAT and CDR2 FQNNGV. The ends lost 5 bases at V and 3 bases at J; junction bases unmatched: 3. The CDR3 loop spans 13 amino acids. The CDR3 protein is CASSKRELYEQYF. CDR3 DNA sequence: TGTGCCAGCAGCAAGCGGGAGCTCTACGAGCAGTACTTC.

This chain joins TRBV4-3 and TRBJ2-5, with TRBD2 identical over 7 bases. This CDR3 has 15 residues. J lost 7 bases, V lost 0 bases, and 8 bases had no gene match. CDR1 and CDR2 (germline): LGHNA, YSLEER. CDR3 residues: CASSQEGRGGGTQYF. As DNA, the CDR3 is TGCGCCAGCAGCCAAGAAGGCCGCGGGGGAGGGACCCAGTACTTC.

The V call is TRBV5-1, the J call TRBJ2-5; D uncertain. Germline values: CDR1 SGHRS, CDR2 YFSETQ. Trimming took 3 bases from V and 2 from J, leaving 8 bases between them. The CDR3 sequence is 13 residues long. This CDR3 reads CASSSVKQETQYF. In DNA form, the CDR3 reads TGCGCCAGCAGCTCGGTTAAGCAAGAGACCCAGTACTTC.

The chain is built from TRBV6-4 and TRBJ2-2; a possible D gene is TRBD2 (6 bases). This CDR3 comprises 14 residues. V shed 7 bases and J shed 7 bases, with 16 bases lying between them. Germline loops: CDR1 MRHNA, CDR2 SNTAGT. CDR3 protein: CASMKEGLGGELFF. CDR3 nucleotides: TGTGCCAGCATGAAGGAGGGCCTTGGCGGGGAGCTGTTTTTT.

J is TRBJ1-3 and V is TRBV11-2, with D unclear. Looked up from germline, CDR1 is SGHAT and CDR2 is FQNNGV. The CDR3 is made up of 11 amino acids. Trimming left V 7 bases short and J 3 bases short, with 4 bases between. CDR3 DNA sequence: TGTGCCAGCACGCGTGGAAACACCATATATTTT. Its protein is CASTRGNTIYF. The variable domain in full, with the rest retrieved from reference TRBV11-2 and TRBJ1-3, is EAGVAQSPRYKIIEKRQSVAFWCNPISGHATLYWYQQILGQGPKLLIQFQNNGVVDDSQLPKDRFSAERLKGVDSTLKIQPAKLEDSAVYLCASTRGNTIYFGEGSWLTVV.

The chain carries TRBV25-1 and TRBJ2-3, with D perhaps given as TRBD1 or TRBD2 (6 bases each). The V end lost 7 bases, the J end lost 4 bases, and 12 bases lay between the germline ends. Germline lookup yields CDR1 MGHDK and CDR2 SYGVNS. CDR3 size: 13 residues. CDR3 region: CASKGGSADTQYF. In nucleotides, the CDR3 is TGTGCCAGCAAGGGGGGAAGTGCAGATACGCAGTATTTT.